This T cell receptor (beta chain) was found in a study of T-cell reconstitution after alpha-beta-depleted transplantation in children. Library preparation (for TCRbeta) was performed with unique molecular identifiers. TCRdb reanalysed the PCR reads using MiXCR and keeps one entry per CDR3 protein. The table includes hundreds of thousands of distinct CDR3 sequences, around 14% detected once. Whole-study results and caveats: A year had passed since transplant, and T-cell counts and diversity by then came mostly from newly produced T cells. Several hundred expanded graft clones reportedly gave rise to the alpha-beta T cells present about two months after transplant.

The CDR3 is 16 residues long. The V end was cut by 5 bases, the J end by 2 bases, with 19 bases between. Germline V gene sequence: CDR1 SEHNR, CDR2 FQNEAQ (reference sequence). Worth noting for this clonotype: Its antigen is unidentified.

Here the sequenced sample was PBMCs, taken before TCRalphabeta/CD19-depleted stem cell transplant. The sequence was obtained from a girl aged 2-10 years with congenital amegakaryocytic thrombocytopenia, due to receive a stem cell transplant. This chain links TRBV7-9 with TRBJ2-7; D not resolved. Here the CDR3 DNA reads TGTGCCAGCAGCCGCCCGATGGCTCCCTTAACCTACGAGCAGTACTTC. Its protein product is CASSRPMAPLTYEQYF.